What follows are 9 T cell receptor beta chains derived from one specimen sequenced in a study of brain T cells in children with intractable seizures. Clones were read by immunoSEQ multiplex PCR, and TCRdb kept only the in-frame ones, dropping some. The repertoire includes approximately 23,000 clones, 94% of them detected once, and about 6% sits in the top ten. Sample: peripheral blood, taken at surgery. Source of these receptors: a boy aged 5-17 years with focal cortical dysplasia and intractable seizures.

The CDR3 is CASSRQGASNQPQHF. As DNA, the CDR3 is TGTGCCAGCAGTCGACAGGGGGCTAGCAATCAGCCCCAGCATTTT. V gene TRBV2 combines with J gene TRBJ1-5; 10 positions match TRBD1. V shed 5 bases and J 0 bases; nucleotides not matched to a gene: 1. The CDR3 extends over 15 amino acids. Germline assignment: CDR1 SNHLY and CDR2 FYNNEI.

J is TRBJ2-3 and V is TRBV11-2; D gene ambiguous. CDR3 length: 14 residues. CDR1 and CDR2 from the germline V gene are SGHAT and FQNNGV. Trimming removed 1 base at V and 1 base at J, with 6 bases between. CDR3: CASSLVDGTDTQYF. Here the CDR3 DNA reads TGTGCCAGCAGCTTAGTCGACGGCACAGATACGCAGTATTTT.

The chain links TRBV2 to TRBJ2-5; D is possibly TRBD1 or TRBD2 (5 bases each). V was cut by 2 bases and J by 9 bases, with 16 bases left in between. Per germline, CDR1 SNHLY and CDR2 FYNNEI. The CDR3 contains 14 residues. The CDR3 DNA follows: TGTGCCAGCAGTGAACGGGGCCCCCTGGCGGCCCAGTACTTC. Amino acids: CASSERGPLAAQYF.

This chain links TRBV11-2 with TRBJ2-1, with D unresolved. This CDR3 region has 13 residues. CDR1 SGHAT and CDR2 FQNNGV come from the germline V gene. Trimming pared 5 bases from V and 6 bases from J, leaving 11 bases between. Here the CDR3 reads CASSSTGVNEQFF. The CDR3 DNA reads TGTGCCAGCAGCAGTACGGGCGTCAATGAGCAGTTCTTC.

The chain carries TRBV27 and TRBJ2-3, with D possibly TRBD2 on 5 matching bases. Trimming stripped 7 bases from V and 2 bases from J, with 10 bases between. The CDR3 length is 13 residues. Germline values: CDR1 MNHEY, CDR2 SMNVEV (reference sequence). The CDR3 protein is CASNAGLTDTQYF. Written as DNA, the CDR3 is TGTGCCAGCAATGCAGGACTCACAGATACGCAGTATTTT.

This clone was seen only once. The chain recombines TRBV6-5 with TRBJ1-6; maybe TRBD1 (6 bases). Germline CDR1 reads MNHEY; CDR2 reads SVGAGI. This CDR3 comprises 15 residues. Trimming cost V 7 bases and J 8 bases, with 18 bases left between them. CDR3 bases: TGTGCCAGCACCCTACGGGGGGGGCTACATTCACCCCTCCACTTT. Translated, it gives CASTLRGGLHSPLHF.

The V call is TRBV5-6, the J call TRBJ2-7; maybe TRBD1 (6 bases). V lost 0 bases, J lost 0 bases, and 10 bases lay in between. Germline V lookup: CDR1 SGHDT, CDR2 YYEEEE. This CDR3 comprises 15 residues. CDR3 residues: CASSLGGQPSYEQYF. CDR3 coding DNA: TGTGCCAGCAGCTTGGGCGGACAGCCCTCCTACGAGCAGTACTTC.

CDR3: CASSGWGGNYGYTF. CDR3 nucleotide sequence: TGTGCCAGCAGTGGGTGGGGTGGCAACTATGGCTACACCTTC. This chain links TRBV2 with TRBJ1-2; no reliable D call. This CDR3 contains 14 residues. Looked up from germline, CDR1 is SNHLY and CDR2 is FYNNEI. V was cut by 4 bases and J by 2 bases, with 11 bases left in between.

The rearrangement links TRBV5-8 to TRBJ1-5; perhaps TRBD1 as D (5 bases). CDR1 is SGHTS, CDR2 YDEGEE, per germline. The CDR3 runs to 14 residues. Trimming stripped 4 bases from V and 4 bases from J, with 12 bases between. The CDR3 DNA reads as TGTGCCAGCAGCCGGAGGGGAGGTAATCAGCCCCAGCATTTT. It is translated as CASSRRGGNQPQHF.